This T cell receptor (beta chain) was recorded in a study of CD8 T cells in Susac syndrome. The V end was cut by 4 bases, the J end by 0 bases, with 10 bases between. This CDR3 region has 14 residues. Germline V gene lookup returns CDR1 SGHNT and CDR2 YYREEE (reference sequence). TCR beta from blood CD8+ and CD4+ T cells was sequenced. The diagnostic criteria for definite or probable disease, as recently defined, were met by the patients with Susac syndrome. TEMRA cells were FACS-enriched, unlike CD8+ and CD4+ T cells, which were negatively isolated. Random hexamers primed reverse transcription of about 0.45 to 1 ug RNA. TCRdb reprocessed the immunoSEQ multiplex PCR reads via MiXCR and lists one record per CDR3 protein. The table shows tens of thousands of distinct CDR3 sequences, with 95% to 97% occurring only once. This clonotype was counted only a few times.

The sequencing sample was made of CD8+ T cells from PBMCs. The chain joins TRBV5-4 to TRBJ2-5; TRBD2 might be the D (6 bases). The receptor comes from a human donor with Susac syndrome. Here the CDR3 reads CASSPGTDQETQYF. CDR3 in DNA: TGTGCCAGCAGCCCCGGGACTGACCAAGAGACCCAGTACTTC.